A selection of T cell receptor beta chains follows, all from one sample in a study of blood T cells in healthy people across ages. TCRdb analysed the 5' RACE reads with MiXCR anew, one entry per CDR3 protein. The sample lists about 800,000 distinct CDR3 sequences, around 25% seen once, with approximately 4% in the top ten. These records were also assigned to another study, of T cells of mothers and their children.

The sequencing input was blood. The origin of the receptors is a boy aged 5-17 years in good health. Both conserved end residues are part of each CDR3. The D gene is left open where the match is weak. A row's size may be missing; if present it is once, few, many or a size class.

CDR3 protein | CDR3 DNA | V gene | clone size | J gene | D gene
CASSDRQGGNTEAFF | TGCGCCAGCAGCGATCGACAGGGGGGGAACACTGAAGCTTTCTTT | TRBV4-3 | - | TRBJ1-1 | TRBD1
CASSLGILLWADTQYF | TGTGCCAGCAGCTTAGGCATACTCCTCTGGGCAGATACGCAGTATTTT | TRBV7-6 | few | TRBJ2-3 | -
CSSRLLNEQFF | TGTTCCAGCAGACTACTCAATGAGCAGTTCTTC | TRBV7-9 | - | TRBJ2-1 | -
CSVEDLNRVYGYTF | TGCAGCGTTGAAGATCTTAACAGGGTCTATGGCTACACCTTC | TRBV29-1 | - | TRBJ1-2 | -
CASSTLLAGPSSYEQYF | TGTGCCAGCAGCACCTTACTAGCGGGACCCAGCTCCTACGAGCAGTACTTC | TRBV7-2 | - | TRBJ2-7 | TRBD2
CASSSNGPYEQYF | TGCGCCAGCAGCTCAAACGGTCCCTACGAGCAGTACTTC | TRBV5-1 | - | TRBJ2-7 | -
CASGSVLGPRRGAETQYF | TGTGCTAGTGGTTCGGTACTCGGACCCCGACGAGGGGCGGAGACCCAGTACTTC | TRBV12-5 | - | TRBJ2-5 | -
CSVGDRGAVAGGANVLTF | TGCAGCGTTGGGGACAGGGGAGCCGTCGCGGGTGGGGCCAACGTCCTGACTTTC | TRBV29-1 | few | TRBJ2-6 | TRBD1
CASSWELAGPYSYNEQFF | TGTGCCAGCAGTTGGGAACTAGCGGGACCCTACTCCTACAATGAGCAGTTCTTC | TRBV28 | - | TRBJ2-1 | TRBD2
CASSQDARGSGNQPQHF | TGCGCCAGCAGCCAAGACGCACGGGGGTCCGGAAATCAGCCCCAGCATTTT | TRBV4-3 | many | TRBJ1-5 | -
CASSQDLGQGADEQYF | TGCGCCAGCAGCCAAGATCTTGGTCAGGGGGCCGACGAGCAGTACTTC | TRBV4-3 | few | TRBJ2-7 | TRBD1
CASSQHARTTNEQFF | TGCGCCAGCAGCCAGCACGCACGGACTACCAATGAGCAGTTCTTC | TRBV4-3 | few | TRBJ2-1 | -
CSARTPGLAEIKQYF | TGCAGTGCTAGAACGCCGGGACTAGCGGAGATCAAGCAGTACTTC | TRBV20-1 | - | TRBJ2-7 | TRBD2
CASSIQGPRYEQYF | TGTGCCAGCAGTATACAGGGACCCCGCTACGAGCAGTACTTC | TRBV7-2 | - | TRBJ2-7 | -
CASRRAWDSSYEQYF | TGTGCCAGCAGGAGAGCCTGGGACAGCTCCTACGAGCAGTACTTC | TRBV7-2 | - | TRBJ2-7 | TRBD1
CASSPQFDRFAYEQYF | TGTGCCAGCAGTCCCCAATTCGACAGGTTTGCCTACGAGCAGTACTTC | TRBV28 | - | TRBJ2-7 | -
CSVLSTSGTRNIQYF | TGCAGCGTTCTCTCGACTAGCGGGACAAGAAACATTCAGTACTTC | TRBV29-1 | - | TRBJ2-4 | TRBD2
CASSRGGVSETQYF | TGTGCCAGCAGCAGAGGGGGGGTCTCAGAGACCCAGTACTTC | TRBV7-2 | few | TRBJ2-5 | -
CASSEMQGAGANVLTF | TGTGCCAGCAGTGAGATGCAGGGTGCTGGGGCCAACGTCCTGACTTTC | TRBV2 | - | TRBJ2-6 | -
CASSPDRTSDEQYF | TGTGCCAGCTCACCCGATCGGACTAGTGACGAGCAGTACTTC | TRBV18 | - | TRBJ2-7 | TRBD2
CASSFPDRHYTF | TGTGCCAGCAGTTTTCCCGACAGGCACTACACCTTC | TRBV28 | - | TRBJ1-2 | -
CALMGPGETQYF | TGTGCCCTAATGGGTCCGGGGGAGACCCAGTACTTC | TRBV28 | many | TRBJ2-5 | -
CASRDTGGRYNEQFF | TGTGCCAGCAGGGACACAGGGGGCCGATACAATGAGCAGTTCTTC | TRBV6-6 | few | TRBJ2-1 | TRBD1
CAISESAGDNEQFF | TGTGCCATCAGTGAGTCGGCAGGGGACAATGAGCAGTTCTTC | TRBV10-3 | - | TRBJ2-1 | -
CASSLLAGPYEQCF | TGTGCCAGCAGCTTACTGGCAGGGCCCTACGAGCAGTGCTTC | TRBV7-3 | - | TRBJ2-7 | -
CASSFLRDEQFF | TGTGCCAGCAGTTTCCTTAGGGATGAGCAGTTCTTC | TRBV28 | - | TRBJ2-1 | -
CASSSLGQGLETQYF | TGTGCCAGCAGTTCCCTGGGACAGGGGTTGGAGACCCAGTACTTC | TRBV28 | - | TRBJ2-5 | TRBD1
CASSLARLADYNEQFF | TGTGCCAGCAGCTTAGCACGGCTAGCGGACTACAATGAGCAGTTCTTC | TRBV7-8 | - | TRBJ2-1 | TRBD2
CASSLLGGRNTEAFF | TGTGCCAGCAGTTTATTAGGGGGCCGAAACACTGAAGCTTTCTTT | TRBV27 | - | TRBJ1-1 | TRBD1
CSAREDRVTDTQYF | TGCAGTGCTAGAGAGGACAGGGTCACAGATACGCAGTATTTT | TRBV20-1 | - | TRBJ2-3 | TRBD1
CASTSRAGLSYEQYF | TGTGCCAGCACCTCTAGGGCGGGCCTCTCCTACGAGCAGTACTTC | TRBV7-2 | - | TRBJ2-7 | -
CASSKLAGDLNEQFF | TGTGCCAGCAGCAAACTAGCGGGAGATCTCAATGAGCAGTTCTTC | TRBV7-2 | few | TRBJ2-1 | TRBD2
CASSLENRGGDGYTF | TGTGCCAGCAGCTTAGAGAACAGGGGAGGAGATGGCTACACCTTC | TRBV7-9 | - | TRBJ1-2 | TRBD1
CASSRTGVYNEQFF | TGCGCCAGCTCCCGGACAGGGGTTTACAATGAGCAGTTCTTC | TRBV5-1 | - | TRBJ2-1 | TRBD1
CASEDRATRGIQYF | TGTGCCAGCGAGGACAGGGCAACCCGAGGCATTCAGTACTTC | TRBV27 | - | TRBJ2-4 | TRBD1
CASSETSTRGNIQYF | TGTGCCAGCAGCGAAACGTCTACCCGCGGGAACATTCAGTACTTC | TRBV7-2 | - | TRBJ2-4 | -
CASSARMGDTQYF | TGTGCCAGCAGCGCTCGGATGGGAGATACGCAGTATTTT | TRBV7-2 | - | TRBJ2-3 | -
CASSLGGGSSTDTQYF | TGTGCCAGCAGCTTAGGAGGGGGCTCTAGCACAGATACGCAGTATTTT | TRBV11-2 | few | TRBJ2-3 | TRBD1
CASSGGMNGGYTF | TGTGCCAGCAGTGGAGGGATGAACGGCGGCTACACCTTC | TRBV25-1 | few | TRBJ1-2 | -
CASSATPTGRGQPQHF | TGTGCCAGCAGTGCCACCCCGACAGGGCGGGGTCAGCCCCAGCATTTT | TRBV6-4 | - | TRBJ1-5 | TRBD1
CASRDRAQPEQYF | TGCGCCAGCAGGGACAGGGCCCAACCAGAGCAGTACTTC | TRBV5-1 | - | TRBJ2-7 | TRBD1